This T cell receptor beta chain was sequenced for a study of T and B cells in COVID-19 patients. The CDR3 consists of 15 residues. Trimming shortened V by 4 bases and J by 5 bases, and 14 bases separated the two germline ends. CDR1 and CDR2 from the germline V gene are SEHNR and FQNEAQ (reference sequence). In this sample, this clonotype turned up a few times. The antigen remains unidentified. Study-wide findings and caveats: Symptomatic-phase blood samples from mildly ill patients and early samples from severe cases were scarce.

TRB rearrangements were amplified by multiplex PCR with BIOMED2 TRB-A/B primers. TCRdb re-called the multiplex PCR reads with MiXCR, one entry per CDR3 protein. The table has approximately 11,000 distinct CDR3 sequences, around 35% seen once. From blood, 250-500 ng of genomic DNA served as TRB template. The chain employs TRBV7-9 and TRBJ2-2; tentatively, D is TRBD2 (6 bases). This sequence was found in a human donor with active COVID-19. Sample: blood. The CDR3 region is CASSYSGGGTGELFF. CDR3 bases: TGTGCCAGCAGCTATAGCGGAGGAGGGACCGGGGAGCTGTTTTTT.